This T cell receptor (beta chain) was observed in a study of T cells after yellow fever vaccination. Study-level information: With SMART-Seq v4 Ultra Low Input, the fractions containing low cell numbers were prepared.

Deletions cut 3 bases from V and 2 bases from J, with 8 bases between. Germline V gene lookup returns CDR1 LGHNA and CDR2 YSLEER. The CDR3 is 14 amino acids. Whole-study findings and limits: Once the booster was given, most primary-vaccination clones reappeared, at around 95% for CD4 and 88% for CD8.

In its sample, this clonotype was seen a few times. The antigen is not known. Each CDR3 protein is one row after TCRdb ran MiXCR on the 5' RACE reads. There are some 150,000 distinct CDR3 sequences in the sample; around 10% occur only once, and 30% to 45% lies in the top ten. Sequencing was performed on CD8+ T cells sorted from PBMCs, taken 15 days after the yellow fever booster vaccination. V gene TRBV4-3 combines with J gene TRBJ2-1; weak D call: TRBD2 (5 bases). The clonotype comes from a man aged 18 to 29 who received the YFV17D yellow fever vaccine. CDR3 nucleotide sequence: TGCGCCAGCAGCCAGAGGGCCGCCTACAATGAGCAGTTCTTC. It encodes CASSQRAAYNEQFF.